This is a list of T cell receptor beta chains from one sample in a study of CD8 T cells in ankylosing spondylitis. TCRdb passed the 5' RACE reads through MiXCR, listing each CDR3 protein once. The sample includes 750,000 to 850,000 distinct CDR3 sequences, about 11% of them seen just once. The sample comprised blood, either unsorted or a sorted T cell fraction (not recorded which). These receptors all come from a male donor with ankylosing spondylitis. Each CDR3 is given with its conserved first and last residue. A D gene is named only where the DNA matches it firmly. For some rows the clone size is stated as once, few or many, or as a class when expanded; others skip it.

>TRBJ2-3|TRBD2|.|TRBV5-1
CASSMGLAVSTDTQYF
TGCGCCAGCAGCATGGGACTAGCGGTTAGCACAGATACGCAGTATTTT
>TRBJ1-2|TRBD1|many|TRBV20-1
CSALRTGDYGYTF
TGCAGTGCTCTACGGACAGGGGACTATGGCTACACCTTC
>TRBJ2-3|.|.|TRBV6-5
CASSYGGRRADTQYF
TGTGCCAGCTCTTACGGGGGTCGTCGGGCAGATACGCAGTATTTT
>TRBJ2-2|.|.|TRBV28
CASSLSGGETGELFF
TGTGCCAGCAGTTTATCCGGGGGCGAAACCGGGGAGCTGTTTTTT
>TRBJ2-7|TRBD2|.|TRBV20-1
CSARVSGGAGEQYF
TGCAGTGCTAGAGTAAGCGGGGGGGCAGGCGAGCAGTACTTC
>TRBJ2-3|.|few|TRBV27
CASSSRVTDTQYF
TGTGCCAGCAGTTCCAGAGTCACAGATACGCAGTATTTT
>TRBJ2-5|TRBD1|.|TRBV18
CASSPNTGGAGEETQYF
TGTGCCAGCTCACCTAATACAGGGGGCGCTGGTGAAGAGACCCAGTACTTC
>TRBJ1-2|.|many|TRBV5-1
CASSYRVDGGYTF
TGCGCCAGCAGCTACAGGGTTGACGGTGGCTACACCTTC
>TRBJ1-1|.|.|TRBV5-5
CASSLDLNRAHTEAFF
TGTGCCAGCAGCTTGGATCTTAACAGGGCCCACACTGAAGCTTTCTTT
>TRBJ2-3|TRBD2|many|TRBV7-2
CASSFTSGSTDTQYF
TGTGCCAGCAGCTTCACTAGCGGGAGTACAGATACGCAGTATTTT
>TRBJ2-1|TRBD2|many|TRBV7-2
CASSYWTSGGADEQFF
TGTGCCAGCAGCTACTGGACTAGCGGGGGCGCGGATGAGCAGTTCTTC
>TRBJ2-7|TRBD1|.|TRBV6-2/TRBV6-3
CASSNLQGITYEQYF
TGTGCCAGCAGTAACTTACAGGGGATTACCTACGAGCAGTACTTC